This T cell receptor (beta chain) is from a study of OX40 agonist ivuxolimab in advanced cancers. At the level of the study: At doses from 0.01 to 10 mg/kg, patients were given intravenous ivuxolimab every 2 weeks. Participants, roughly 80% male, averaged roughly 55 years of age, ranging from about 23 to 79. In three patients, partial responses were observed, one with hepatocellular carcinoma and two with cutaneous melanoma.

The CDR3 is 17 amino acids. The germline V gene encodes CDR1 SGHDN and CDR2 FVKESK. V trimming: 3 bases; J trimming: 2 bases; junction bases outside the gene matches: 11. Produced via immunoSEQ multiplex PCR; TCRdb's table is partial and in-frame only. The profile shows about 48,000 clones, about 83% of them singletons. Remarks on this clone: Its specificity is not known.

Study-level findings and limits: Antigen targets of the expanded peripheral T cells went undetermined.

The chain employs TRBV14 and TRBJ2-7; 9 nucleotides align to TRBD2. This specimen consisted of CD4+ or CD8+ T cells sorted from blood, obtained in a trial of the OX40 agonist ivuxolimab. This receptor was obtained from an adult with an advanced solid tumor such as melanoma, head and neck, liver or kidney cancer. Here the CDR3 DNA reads TGTGCCAGCAGCCAGCCCCCCCTAGCGGGAAGAACCTACGAGCAGTACTTC. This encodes CASSQPPLAGRTYEQYF.